This T cell receptor beta chain was retrieved from a study of CD8 T cells in Susac syndrome. The T cells that were sequenced for TCR beta were CD8+ and CD4+ cells from blood. The multiple sclerosis controls were treatment-naive patients with relapsing-remitting disease that was stable or active. The CD8+ and CD4+ T cells were negatively isolated, with the TEMRA cells enriched by FACS. CDR1 is LGHDT, CDR2 YNNKEL, per germline (reference sequence). The V end was cut by 0 bases, the J end by 0 bases, with 17 bases between. The CDR3 covers 18 residues. Random hexamers were used to reverse transcribe 0.5 to 1 ug of RNA. Multiplex PCR with immunoSEQ amplified the TCR beta CDR3 across 54 Vbeta and 13 Jbeta. MiXCR, applied by TCRdb to the immunoSEQ multiplex PCR reads, yields one record per CDR3 protein. The sample consists of 200,000 or so distinct CDR3 sequences, about 93% of them appearing once.

Sequenced: CD8+ T cells from PBMCs. The genes are TRBV3-1 and TRBJ1-1, with a tentative D call TRBD1 (5 bases). The receptor's source is a human donor with multiple sclerosis. CDR3 amino acids: CASSQEEWDGMMNTEAFF. The CDR3 coding sequence is TGTGCCAGCAGCCAAGAAGAGTGGGACGGCATGATGAACACTGAAGCTTTCTTT.